This T cell receptor beta chain was captured by sequencing in a study of siplizumab effects on memory and regulatory T cells. Broader study findings: The Treg-derived share of mappable alloreactive CD4+ clones averaged roughly 70% with siplizumab and roughly 28% in controls. Apparently more diverse than memory cells, naive T cells also seemed major alloresponse contributors.

Here immunoSEQ multiplex PCR was the method, and the copy in TCRdb shows in-frame clones only, minus some. The sample carries tens of thousands of clones, less than 95% recorded once. Points on this clone: Antigen: not known.

This clonotype was obtained from a human donor in good health. The sample was CD8+ T cells sorted from blood.

The CDR3 nucleotides read TGTGCCAGCAGCTTGGGGACAGGGATGGGTAGCAATCAGCCCCAGCATTTT. Protein: CASSLGTGMGSNQPQHF. The chain couples TRBV7-8 to TRBJ1-5; 9 bases fit TRBD1. The V gene's germline CDR1 is SGHVS and CDR2 FQNEAQ. The junction had 6 bases not matched to a gene; V was cut back by 3 bases and J by 0 bases. This CDR3 region has 17 residues.